The 21 T cell receptor beta chains below come from one sample, sequenced in a study of CD4 T cells in relation to SARS-CoV-2 and coronaviruses (dated by TCRdb to about 2021). CD4+ T cells from unexposed donors were collected before the COVID-19 pandemic (2011-2018). After around 11 days of culture, CD4+ T cells were isolated with the EasySep CD4+ T cell isolation kit. The library was generated by the immunoSEQ multiplex PCR assay. This is the immuneACCESS table as TCRdb keeps it, with only in-frame sequences that have V and J called. A part of the clones is gone; compared with another copy, unresolved V genes explain less than half, and the rest is unexplained. For this sample the table gives about 23,000 clones, of which around 82% were detected only once. The top ten constitute about 14% of the sample. What these receptors recognize is not known. Sequenced: CD4+ T cells from PBMCs, cultured in vitro. These TCRs come from a human donor in good health.

The chain links TRBV12-5 to TRBJ2-3; 10 bases map to TRBD2. There are 17 residues in the CDR3. Germline CDR1 and CDR2: LGHNT and FRNRAP. Germline trimming cut 0 bases from V and 2 bases from J; bases unmatched to any gene: 5. The CDR3 region has the DNA TGTGCTAGTGGTTTGGTAGTAGGACTAGCGGTCACAGATACGCAGTATTTT. Protein product: CASGLVVGLAVTDTQYF.

This CDR3 reads CASSLSVQGDTEAFF. CDR3 nucleotide sequence: TGTGCCAGCAGTTTATCGGTTCAGGGGGACACTGAAGCTTTCTTT. The genes are TRBV27 and TRBJ1-1; 7 bases line up with TRBD1. CDR1 is MNHEY, CDR2 SMNVEV, per germline (reference sequence). V lost 0 bases, J lost 3 bases, and 4 bases stayed unmatched. The CDR3 extends over 15 amino acids.

This clone was found a few times. The chain employs TRBV10-3 and TRBJ1-2; TRBD1 is a possible D gene (6 bases). This CDR3 region has 13 residues. Germline loops: CDR1 ENHRY, CDR2 SYGVKD. The V end was cut by 9 bases, the J end by 3 bases, with 14 bases between. The CDR3 sequence: CAIAGQGDYGYTF. In nucleotides, the CDR3 is TGTGCCATAGCGGGACAAGGGGACTATGGCTACACCTTC.

The chain employs TRBV28 and TRBJ2-7; 8 nucleotides align to TRBD1. This CDR3 region has 17 residues. Germline V gene data show CDR1 as MDHEN and CDR2 as SYDVKM. Germline trimming cut 5 bases from V and 4 bases from J; bases unmatched to any gene: 16. Here the CDR3 reads CASSSGQGQTRGYEQYF. CDR3 in DNA: TGTGCCAGCAGTAGCGGACAGGGTCAAACCCGGGGATACGAGCAGTACTTC.

The chain uses TRBV30 and TRBJ1-2, with D unresolved. CDR1 is GTSNPN and CDR2 is SVGIG in the germline V gene (reference sequence). The CDR3 runs to 15 residues. V was pared by 4 bases and J by 8 bases, with 23 bases between. The CDR3 DNA is TGTGCCTGGAAGTCTCAGCGTTATAGAAAGACCGGCTACACCTTC. Translation: CAWKSQRYRKTGYTF.

This chain links TRBV3-1 (or the pseudogene TRBV3-2) with TRBJ2-7; TRBD2 agrees at 8 bases. CDR1 is LGHDT and CDR2 is YNNKEL in the germline V gene (reference sequence). V shed 4 bases and J 3 bases; nucleotides not matched to a gene: 11. The CDR3 spans 16 residues. CDR3 nucleotides: TGTGCCAGCAGCCCCGGCGCGGGAGGCACCCTCTACGAGCAGTACTTC. Residues: CASSPGAGGTLYEQYF.

This chain joins TRBV12-3 or TRBV12-4 and TRBJ1-5; D uncertain. Trimming removed 6 bases from V and 6 bases from J, with 9 bases in between. CDR3 size: 12 residues. The CDR3 loop is CASSLEVQPQHF. DNA of the CDR3: TGTGCCAGCAGCCTGGAGGTTCAGCCCCAGCATTTT.

This sequence joins TRBV28 and TRBJ2-2; D remains ambiguous. The CDR3 spans 15 residues. Germline CDR1 and CDR2: MDHEN and SYDVKM. V was cut by 6 bases and J by 2 bases, with 13 bases left in between. In nucleotides, the CDR3 is TGTGCCAGCAGACCTGACACCATAAACACCGGGGAGCTGTTTTTT. This sequence encodes CASRPDTINTGELFF.

The J gene is TRBJ2-7, the V gene TRBV27, with TRBD1 identical over 9 bases. Trimming removed 3 bases from V and 4 bases from J; junction bases left unmatched: 13. The germline V gene encodes CDR1 MNHEY and CDR2 SMNVEV (reference sequence). This CDR3 comprises 17 residues. The CDR3 sequence is CASSFWGLRQGVYEQYF. The CDR3 DNA follows: TGTGCCAGCAGTTTTTGGGGATTAAGACAGGGGGTGTACGAGCAGTACTTC.

This clone was seen only a few times. Here the CDR3 reads CASSPSTLTTGELFF. The CDR3 DNA is TGTGCCAGCAGCCCGTCGACCCTAACGACCGGGGAGCTGTTTTTT. V usage is TRBV3-1 (or the pseudogene TRBV3-2) and J usage is TRBJ2-2, with D hard to call. The V gene lost 4 bases and the J gene lost 5 bases, with 14 bases spanning the gap. Germline V lookup: CDR1 LGHDT, CDR2 YNNKEL (reference sequence). CDR3 length equals 15 residues.

This clone was seen only a few times. The chain couples TRBV7-9 to TRBJ1-1, with D possibly TRBD1 on 5 matching bases. Trimming cost V 5 bases and J 4 bases, with 17 bases left between them. The CDR3 is 15 residues long. From germline, CDR1 is SEHNR and CDR2 FQNEAQ (reference sequence). The CDR3 here is CASSPVLDSLTEAFF. Written as DNA, the CDR3 is TGTGCCAGCAGCCCAGTCCTTGACAGCCTCACTGAAGCTTTCTTT.

This chain uses TRBV9 with TRBJ2-5; D might be TRBD2 (6 bases). CDR1 is SGDLS, CDR2 YYNGEE, per germline. This CDR3 is 14 amino acids long. V gave up 0 bases and J gave up 0 bases, with 6 bases separating them. This CDR3 is CASSVGTNQETQYF. The CDR3 region has the DNA TGTGCCAGCAGCGTAGGGACTAACCAAGAGACCCAGTACTTC.

This clone was detected a few times. The chain has TRBV6-6 and TRBJ1-5; TRBD1 agrees at 8 bases. The CDR3 sequence is 16 residues long. The trim removed 5 bases at V and 6 bases at J, leaving 12 bases unmatched. CDR1 is MNHNY, CDR2 SVGAGI, per germline (reference sequence). CDR3 region: CASSHKRTGLLQPQHF. DNA of the CDR3: TGTGCCAGCAGTCACAAAAGGACAGGGCTCCTTCAGCCCCAGCATTTT.

This rearrangement joins TRBV28 to TRBJ1-5; D ambiguous. Germline assignment: CDR1 MDHEN and CDR2 SYDVKM. There are 14 residues in the CDR3. V was trimmed by 7 bases and J by 3 bases, leaving 13 bases between them. The CDR3 DNA follows: TGTGCCAGCAAAGATCTGCAGTCCAATCAGCCCCAGCATTTT. Residues: CASKDLQSNQPQHF.

V is TRBV6-2 or TRBV6-3 and J is TRBJ2-7; D may be TRBD1 (6 bases). The V end lost 0 bases, the J end lost 7 bases, and 16 bases lay between the germline ends. This CDR3 spans 15 amino acids. Germline lookup yields CDR1 MNHEY and CDR2 SVGEGT. Written as DNA, the CDR3 is TGTGCCAGCAGTTACTCCGCTACAGGGAAGATAGAGCAGTACTTC. Its translation: CASSYSATGKIEQYF.

The chain couples TRBV19 to TRBJ1-3; D unresolved. Germline V gene data show CDR1 as LNHDA and CDR2 as SQIVND (reference sequence). The CDR3 runs to 15 residues. Trimming stripped 7 bases from V and 4 bases from J, with 17 bases between. The CDR3 loop reads CASTSSRRGGNTIYF. The CDR3, as DNA: TGTGCCAGTACCTCATCCCGCCGGGGAGGAAACACCATATATTTT.

The rearrangement links TRBV5-1 to TRBJ1-1, with D uncertain. Germline V lookup: CDR1 SGHRS, CDR2 YFSETQ. CDR3 size: 13 residues. Deletions cut 0 bases from V and 1 base from J, with 4 bases between. Written as DNA, the CDR3 is TGCGCCAGCAGCTTGGGCAAGAACACTGAAGCTTTCTTT. Translated, it gives CASSLGKNTEAFF.

The CDR3 loop reads CASSAMDRGNTEAFF. In DNA form, the CDR3 reads TGTGCCAGCAGCGCCATGGACAGGGGTAACACTGAAGCTTTCTTT. The chain combines TRBV7-8 with TRBJ1-1; TRBD1 agrees at 9 bases. Germline V gene data show CDR1 as SGHVS and CDR2 as FQNEAQ. This CDR3 contains 15 residues. Unmatched junction bases numbered 6, after V lost 5 bases and J lost 2 bases.

The V and J genes are TRBV19 and TRBJ2-3, with a weak D call TRBD2 (5 bases). Per the germline V gene, CDR1 is LNHDA and CDR2 is SQIVND (reference sequence). CDR3 length: 14 residues. The V gene lost 7 bases and the J gene lost 2 bases, with 13 bases spanning the gap. The CDR3 sequence is CASTRDSFTDTQYF. CDR3 DNA sequence: TGTGCCAGTACCCGGGATTCCTTCACAGATACGCAGTATTTT.

The chain is built from TRBV6-1 and TRBJ1-1; perhaps TRBD1 as D (6 bases). The germline V and J ends were trimmed by 2 bases and 4 bases, with 17 bases remaining between them. The CDR3 consists of 16 residues. Germline V gene sequence: CDR1 MNHNS, CDR2 SASEGT. The CDR3 here is CASSERWGGGRTEAFF. The CDR3 DNA reads as TGTGCCAGCAGTGAACGTTGGGGGGGCGGTCGCACTGAAGCTTTCTTT.

This rearrangement joins TRBV5-4 to TRBJ2-3, with 7 bases fitting TRBD2. V lost 5 bases and J lost 4; bases outside the gene matches: 7. There are 14 residues in the CDR3. Germline V CDR1 and CDR2: SGHNT, YYREEE (reference sequence). The CDR3 region has the DNA TGTGCCAGCAGTGACGGGAGGTCTCCAGATACGCAGTATTTT. It specifies CASSDGRSPDTQYF.